A selection of T cell receptor beta chains follows, all from one sample in a study of OX40 agonist ivuxolimab in advanced cancers. Assay used: immunoSEQ multiplex PCR; TCRdb lists only in-frame clones, some missing. Of 70,000 to 90,000 clones listed, over 85% are singletons. Sequenced material: CD4+ or CD8+ T cells sorted from blood, taken in a trial of the OX40 agonist ivuxolimab. The receptor source for this set is an adult with an advanced solid tumor such as melanoma, head and neck, liver or kidney cancer. CDR3s include the opening cysteine and the closing phenylalanine or tryptophan. D genes are given only for firm matches. Clone size, where shown, is once, few, many, or a class for clones that have expanded.

cdr3_nt: TGTGCCAGCAGCAAGGGACTAGCGGGGGGCCCTAGCACAGATACGCAGTATTTT; cdr3_aa: CASSKGLAGGPSTDTQYF; j_call: TRBJ2-3; d_call: TRBD2; clone_size: NA; v_call: TRBV5-4
cdr3_nt: TGTGCCAGCAGCTCGAGCGGGGAAAACAATGAGCAGTTCTTC; cdr3_aa: CASSSSGENNEQFF; j_call: TRBJ2-1; d_call: TRBD2; clone_size: NA; v_call: TRBV7-8
cdr3_nt: TGTGCCAGCAGTGCCCCCGGACAGGGATCTTACGAGCAGTACTTC; cdr3_aa: CASSAPGQGSYEQYF; j_call: TRBJ2-7; d_call: TRBD1; clone_size: NA; v_call: TRBV28
cdr3_nt: TGTGCCAGCAGCCTCACAGGCTACGAGCAGTACTTC; cdr3_aa: CASSLTGYEQYF; j_call: TRBJ2-7; d_call: NA; clone_size: NA; v_call: TRBV7-9
cdr3_nt: TGTGCCAGCAGCCCGAGCAGGCAAGAGACCCAGTACTTC; cdr3_aa: CASSPSRQETQYF; j_call: TRBJ2-5; d_call: NA; clone_size: once; v_call: TRBV7-2
cdr3_nt: TGTGCCAGCAGTGAAGCGCCCGTGACTAATGAAAAACTGTTTTTT; cdr3_aa: CASSEAPVTNEKLFF; j_call: TRBJ1-4; d_call: NA; clone_size: NA; v_call: TRBV6-1
cdr3_nt: TGTGCCAGCTCACCACCGGGACTAGCGACCTACGAGCAGTACTTC; cdr3_aa: CASSPPGLATYEQYF; j_call: TRBJ2-7; d_call: TRBD2; clone_size: NA; v_call: TRBV18
cdr3_nt: TGTGCCAGCAGTGGCCTCGATCAGAATAACTATGGCTACACCTTC; cdr3_aa: CASSGLDQNNYGYTF; j_call: TRBJ1-2; d_call: NA; clone_size: NA; v_call: TRBV25-1
cdr3_nt: TGTGCCAGCAGCATTCGAGGAGCGGGGTCCAATCAGCCCCAGCATTTT; cdr3_aa: CASSIRGAGSNQPQHF; j_call: TRBJ1-5; d_call: NA; clone_size: NA; v_call: TRBV28
cdr3_nt: TGTGCCAGCTCACCCCTACCGTCTACGACAGGGGGGAACTATGGCTACACCTTC; cdr3_aa: CASSPLPSTTGGNYGYTF; j_call: TRBJ1-2; d_call: TRBD1; clone_size: NA; v_call: TRBV18
cdr3_nt: TGTGCCAGCAGCTTGGGGGGACTAAGTTACAATGAGCAGTTCTTC; cdr3_aa: CASSLGGLSYNEQFF; j_call: TRBJ2-1; d_call: TRBD2; clone_size: once; v_call: TRBV5-6
cdr3_nt: TGTGCCAGTAGTATTCTTTGGGGCGGCGATGAGCAGTTCTTC; cdr3_aa: CASSILWGGDEQFF; j_call: TRBJ2-1; d_call: NA; clone_size: NA; v_call: TRBV19
cdr3_nt: TGCGCCAGCAGTGAGTCCTATGCACTAAGCCATGAGCAGTTCTTC; cdr3_aa: CASSESYALSHEQFF; j_call: TRBJ2-1; d_call: NA; clone_size: NA; v_call: TRBV10-2
cdr3_nt: TGTGCCAGCAGTGGTACAGGATCCTATGGCTACACCTTC; cdr3_aa: CASSGTGSYGYTF; j_call: TRBJ1-2; d_call: NA; clone_size: NA; v_call: TRBV7-9
cdr3_nt: TGCGCCAGCAGAGGCACTAACACAGATACGCAGTATTTT; cdr3_aa: CASRGTNTDTQYF; j_call: TRBJ2-3; d_call: NA; clone_size: NA; v_call: TRBV4-3
cdr3_nt: TGTGCCAGCAGCTTGGGGAACAATCAGCCCCAGCATTTT; cdr3_aa: CASSLGNNQPQHF; j_call: TRBJ1-5; d_call: NA; clone_size: NA; v_call: TRBV7-9
cdr3_nt: TGCGCCAGCCTCTCCGGGACAGGCAACACTGAAGCTTTCTTT; cdr3_aa: CASLSGTGNTEAFF; j_call: TRBJ1-1; d_call: TRBD1; clone_size: NA; v_call: TRBV5-1
cdr3_nt: TGTGCCAGTAGTATAGGTGCGGCGGGACTTACCGGGGAGCTGTTTTTT; cdr3_aa: CASSIGAAGLTGELFF; j_call: TRBJ2-2; d_call: NA; clone_size: NA; v_call: TRBV19
cdr3_nt: TGTGCCAGCAGCCTTCAGGGGGACACCGGGGAGCTGTTTTTT; cdr3_aa: CASSLQGDTGELFF; j_call: TRBJ2-2; d_call: TRBD1; clone_size: NA; v_call: TRBV9
cdr3_nt: TGTGCCAGCAGCCAAACGGACAGAAAGAACACTGAAGCTTTCTTT; cdr3_aa: CASSQTDRKNTEAFF; j_call: TRBJ1-1; d_call: NA; clone_size: NA; v_call: TRBV5-4
cdr3_nt: TGTGCCAGCAGTCTCCAGGGGGGAGAAGAGACCCAGTACTTC; cdr3_aa: CASSLQGGEETQYF; j_call: TRBJ2-5; d_call: NA; clone_size: NA; v_call: TRBV6-5
cdr3_nt: TGTGCCAGCAGTGATCGGACAGGGAAAGGCGGGTCCACTGAAGCTTTCTTT; cdr3_aa: CASSDRTGKGGSTEAFF; j_call: TRBJ1-1; d_call: TRBD1; clone_size: NA; v_call: TRBV25-1
cdr3_nt: TGTGCCAGCAGTGTCACTAGCGGGAGGTCAGATACGCAGTATTTT; cdr3_aa: CASSVTSGRSDTQYF; j_call: TRBJ2-3; d_call: TRBD2; clone_size: NA; v_call: TRBV2
cdr3_nt: TGCGCCAGCAGCTGGCTGGACAGGGGGGACACCGGGGAGCTGTTTTTT; cdr3_aa: CASSWLDRGDTGELFF; j_call: TRBJ2-2; d_call: TRBD1; clone_size: NA; v_call: TRBV5-1
cdr3_nt: TGTGCCAGCAGCTTCAGAACAGGGGACTACGAGCAGTACTTC; cdr3_aa: CASSFRTGDYEQYF; j_call: TRBJ2-7; d_call: TRBD1; clone_size: NA; v_call: TRBV7-2
cdr3_nt: TGTGCCAGCAGCCAAGATCCATCGATCTTCTATGGCTACACCTTC; cdr3_aa: CASSQDPSIFYGYTF; j_call: TRBJ1-2; d_call: NA; clone_size: NA; v_call: TRBV4-2
cdr3_nt: TGCGCCAGCAGCTTCCAAGGGGCGCGAACTGAAGCTTTCTTT; cdr3_aa: CASSFQGARTEAFF; j_call: TRBJ1-1; d_call: NA; clone_size: NA; v_call: TRBV5-1
cdr3_nt: TGTGCCAGTAGTATGAACCTAGCGGGAGTCAATGAGCAGTTCTTC; cdr3_aa: CASSMNLAGVNEQFF; j_call: TRBJ2-1; d_call: TRBD2; clone_size: NA; v_call: TRBV19
cdr3_nt: TGCGCCAGCAGCCTAAGTTTAGGCTCCTACAATGAGCAGTTCTTC; cdr3_aa: CASSLSLGSYNEQFF; j_call: TRBJ2-1; d_call: NA; clone_size: NA; v_call: TRBV4-3
cdr3_nt: TGTGCCAGCTCGACGACGAAGGATGTATACACTGAAGCTTTCTTT; cdr3_aa: CASSTTKDVYTEAFF; j_call: TRBJ1-1; d_call: NA; clone_size: once; v_call: TRBV18
cdr3_nt: TGCGCCAGCAGCATCTCCCGAAGGGGGCGCCGGGCAGATACGCAGTATTTT; cdr3_aa: CASSISRRGRRADTQYF; j_call: TRBJ2-3; d_call: TRBD1; clone_size: few; v_call: TRBV5-1
cdr3_nt: TGTGCCTGGAGTCCCACAGGGTTGTACGAGCAGTACTTC; cdr3_aa: CAWSPTGLYEQYF; j_call: TRBJ2-7; d_call: NA; clone_size: NA; v_call: TRBV30